This entry is about one T cell receptor beta chain. The antigen is not known. This CDR3 is built from 18 residues. Losses at the gene ends were 3 bases for V and 5 bases for J; bases not matched to a gene: 16. The germline V gene encodes CDR1 SGHRS and CDR2 YFSETQ. These data come from a study of shared clonotypes between healthy human individuals. Turning to the study itself: Three plates each covered CD4 naive and memory; CD8 naive two, CD8 memory one. Notes on the study in general: Only a few donors were included, so the genetic and exposure-history diversity represented was limited. Memory subsets generally showed smaller estimated richness than naive subsets did.

Using immunoSEQ multiplex PCR, the repertoire was profiled, and TCRdb retains in-frame clones only, with some absent. The sample consists of some 650,000 clones, around 97% of them appearing once. This TCR was recovered from a young woman in good health. This sequence joins TRBV5-1 and TRBJ2-3; 9 bases map to TRBD2. Sequenced sample: naive CD4+ T cells sorted from blood. The sample's subset: CD45RA+ positively selected. CDR3 DNA sequence: TGCGCCAGCAGCTACTCCCTCTCCGGCGGGAGGGCCCAAGATACGCAGTATTTT. It specifies CASSYSLSGGRAQDTQYF.